This record covers a single T cell receptor (beta chain). Its antigen is still unknown. The sample is drawn from a study of response to subunit inactivated influenza vaccine. Study outcomes and limitations: Each seasonal influenza vaccination, the authors suggested, recruits few new T cells.

TCRdb fed the RT-PCR reads into MiXCR, producing one record per CDR3 protein. The sample gives 600,000 to 850,000 distinct CDR3 sequences, 11% to 15% of which show up once; about 7.6% is in the top ten. The CDR3 is 15 amino acids. The germline V and J ends were trimmed by 5 bases and 2 bases, with 15 bases remaining between them. CDR1 is SGHTA and CDR2 is FQGNSA in the germline V gene. The sequence was collected from a man aged 45-60 years who received an inactivated influenza vaccine. The V and J genes are TRBV7-2 and TRBJ1-1; D call uncertain. The sample in question was PBMCs from blood, obtained approximately 15 days before vaccination. As DNA, the CDR3 is TGTGCCAGCAGCCTACGCATTAGCAGCAACACTGAAGCTTTCTTT. Translating it yields CASSLRISSNTEAFF.